This is a list of T cell receptor beta chains from one sample in a study of early T cells in non-severe SARS-CoV-2 infection. TCRdb processed the 5' RACE reads anew with MiXCR; each CDR3 protein has one entry. This table has some 77,000 distinct CDR3 sequences, 9.5% to 15% appearing once. Material for sequencing was whole blood. The receptor set was obtained from an adult who was a healthcare worker with PCR-confirmed SARS-CoV-2 infection or an uninfected control (not recorded which). CDR3s include the opening cysteine and the closing phenylalanine or tryptophan. D genes are given only for firm matches. For some rows the clone size is stated as once, few or many, or as a class when expanded; others skip it.

d_gene	v_gene	j_gene	abundance	CDR3nt	CDR3aa
-	TRBV10-3	TRBJ1-1	-	TGTGCCACCAAGAAACCAGGAGAGATTGAAGCTTTCTTT	CATKKPGEIEAFF
-	TRBV29-1	TRBJ2-3	many	TGCAGCGTTGGGTCAGGACTCCTAGCTATCACAGATACGCAGTATTTT	CSVGSGLLAITDTQYF
-	TRBV1	TRBJ1-1	-	TGCACCAGCAGCCCATATAGACAGGGTGAAGCTTTCTTT	CTSSPYRQGEAFF
-	TRBV27	TRBJ2-2	few	TGTGCCAGCAGTTTGGCCAGGGATCTCACCGGGGAGCTGTTTTTT	CASSLARDLTGELFF
-	TRBV7-9	TRBJ2-1	few	TGTGCCAGCAGCTTGAGGCCTGCTAGCTCCTACAATGAGCAGTTCTTC	CASSLRPASSYNEQFF
-	TRBV20-1	TRBJ1-4	-	TGCAGTGCCCCAGGAACCGACAGGGAAAAACTGTTTTTT	CSAPGTDREKLFF
-	TRBV25-1	TRBJ1-5	-	TGTGCCAGCAGGTCTGATAGCAATCAGCCCCAGCATTTT	CASRSDSNQPQHF
-	TRBV2	TRBJ2-7	many	TGTGCCAGCAGTGAATTCTACGGGGCCTCGGCCGAGCAGTACTTC	CASSEFYGASAEQYF
-	TRBV6-6	TRBJ2-1	many	TGTGCCAGCATGGAGCAGAGCTCCTACAATGAGCAGTTCTTC	CASMEQSSYNEQFF
-	TRBV12-3/TRBV12-4	TRBJ1-1	-	TGTGCCAGCAGACTTCGTAACTCGAACACTGAAGCTTTCTTT	CASRLRNSNTEAFF
TRBD1	TRBV15	TRBJ2-7	-	TGTGCCACCAGCAGAGATGGGGCAGGGGGCTCCTACGAGCAGTACTTC	CATSRDGAGGSYEQYF
-	TRBV6-6	TRBJ1-5	few	TGTGCCAGCAGATACAGGGAAGGCAATCAGCCCCAGCATTTT	CASRYREGNQPQHF
TRBD2	TRBV5-1	TRBJ2-3	many	TGCGCCAGCAGCTCCGGGACTAGCGGTTCCACAGATACGCAGTATTTT	CASSSGTSGSTDTQYF
-	TRBV11-2	TRBJ2-7	many	TGTGCCAGCAGCATGTGGACAGAACTAGGGGAGCAGTACTTC	CASSMWTELGEQYF
TRBD1	TRBV29-1	TRBJ2-7	-	TGCAGCGTAGCGGACAGGGACTCCTACGAGCAGTACTTC	CSVADRDSYEQYF
-	TRBV11-2	TRBJ2-1	few	TGTGCCAGCACCCTTTCCCCTTTATCGAATGAGCAGTTCTTC	CASTLSPLSNEQFF
-	TRBV2	TRBJ2-7	few	TGTGCCAGCAGTGATCTGAACTGGACCGGGAACGAGCAGTACTTC	CASSDLNWTGNEQYF